This T cell receptor (beta chain) was retrieved from a study of tumor and adjacent non-tumor tissue in lung cancer. The CDR3 consists of 14 residues. The germline CDR1 and CDR2 sequences are MNHEY and SVGAGI. TCRbeta libraries were built with three rounds of nested PCR, modified from ARM-PCR. TCRdb re-called the multiplex PCR reads through MiXCR, storing one row per CDR3 protein. The sample yields more than 75,000 distinct CDR3 sequences, more than 80% seen once. This sample's RNA came from whole unsorted tissue. More than 3 cm separated this lung sample from the edge of the tumor. The V and J genes are TRBV6-5 and TRBJ2-2; D not certain. The receptor's source is a man in his 60s with small cell lung cancer. The sequenced material came from distant non-tumor lung tissue. In DNA, the CDR3 is TGTGGCAGTAGTTACTCCCGGTGGGACGGGGAGCTGTTTTTT. It is translated as CGSSYSRWDGELFF.